What follows describes a single T cell receptor (beta chain). The clone's antigen remains unknown. No clone much larger than this one lies a single base away; base qualities are absent. TCRbeta CDR3 regions were amplified from genomic DNA by means of the immunoSEQ Assay, a bias-controlled multiplex PCR. The source study handled its data this way. The number of nucleated cells in each sample was estimated by amplification of reference gene primers within the assay. To quantify the absolute abundance of each unique TCRbeta CDR3 rearrangement, sequence reads were collapsed and filtered. For each sample, productive Simpson clonality was calculated by taking the square root of Simpson's diversity index across productive rearrangements. Sourced from immuneACCESS, this table was stored by TCRdb with only in-frame sequences that have V and J called. A share of the clones is absent; for the studies checked, an unresolved V gene accounts for under half, and the remainder has no known explanation. V and J calls and clone size are as listed in that table; D and trimming were resolved from the DNA. This sample lists 60,000 to 70,000 clones; 82% were detected once. The ten largest clones capture about 41% of the sample.

The record originates from a study of blood T cell repertoires in COVID-19 (dated by TCRdb to the early 2020s). About the full investigation: Samples from collaborators originated in the United States, Italy and Spain and spanned both the acute and convalescent phases of COVID-19. The material from the prospective study consisted of cDNA or gDNA derived from T cells, B-cell-depleted T cells, or PBMCs. Subjects who had been exposed to COVID-19, were actively infected with it, or had recovered from it provided the deeply sampled blood TCRbeta repertoires that made up the dataset. The repertoires were made available in a free public database intended to serve as a resource for research on the immune response to SARS-CoV-2. The samples were drawn from the first 160 participants of the ongoing ImmuneRACE study and from over 950 subjects provided by 6 global collaborators. Nearly every sample came with metadata listing a de-identified subject ID, COVID-19 status, age in years and sex. HLA class I and class II types, where available, came from metadata supplied by the sample provider rather than from assay-based typing.

Germline trimming amounts to 6 bases on V and 14 bases on J, with 8 as the count of junction bases outside the gene matches. The CDR3 contains 13 residues, cysteine and phenylalanine counted. Left in the record is the CDR3 DNA by itself, 39 bases read in frame from the first base. The germline V gene specifies SGHTA as CDR1 and FQGNSA as CDR2. Collaborating institutions collected whole blood in K2EDTA tubes following their own protocols. For TCRbeta analysis, collaborator samples were shipped as frozen whole blood, as isolated PBMCs, or as DNA extracted from either sample type. General findings and caveats noted by the study authors: The amount of clinical and demographic metadata varied by source and participant and was provided uncurated.

Input material: peripheral blood. The rearranged segments are TRBV7-2 and TRBJ1-6; TRBD1 matches 9 bases in the middle. This TCR came from a human donor in a cohort sampled during active COVID-19. CDR3 loop: CASRGQGTYTLHF. At the DNA level, the sequence is TGTGCCAGCAGGGGACAGGGAACTTACACCCTCCACTTT.